These T cell receptor beta chains were read from a single sample in a study of PD-1 blockade in classical Hodgkin lymphoma. The table came from immunoSEQ multiplex PCR; TCRdb's copy has only in-frame clones and leaves some out. The table lists almost 100,000 clones, roughly 92% of them singletons, with roughly 3% in the top ten. The sample was peripheral blood mononuclear cells (PBMCs), taken at baseline. The receptors shown here come from a human donor with classical Hodgkin lymphoma. Both conserved end residues are part of each CDR3. Fields, in order: V gene, clone size, D gene, J gene, CDR3 protein, CDR3 DNA. D genes are given only for firm matches. A clone size is listed for some rows: how often the clone was seen (once, few, many), or a class if it is expanded.

TRBV2	.	.	TRBJ1-5	CASVSLLGQPQHF	TGTGCCAGCGTCTCCCTTCTAGGTCAGCCCCAGCATTTT
TRBV27	.	TRBD1	TRBJ2-5	CASSTVWDRGMETQYF	TGTGCCAGCAGTACAGTATGGGACAGGGGTATGGAGACCCAGTACTTC
TRBV6-4	.	.	TRBJ1-5	CASGRDVNQPQHF	TGTGCCAGCGGCCGGGATGTCAATCAGCCCCAGCATTTT
TRBV5-1	.	.	TRBJ1-4	CASSYPGRGEKLFF	TGCGCCAGCAGCTACCCAGGGAGGGGTGAAAAACTGTTTTTT
TRBV11-2	.	.	TRBJ2-2	CASSSFSSGELFF	TGTGCCAGCAGCTCTTTCTCGTCCGGGGAGCTGTTTTTT
TRBV5-8	.	.	TRBJ2-7	CASSWAGSSYEQYF	TGTGCCAGCAGCTGGGCAGGGAGCTCCTACGAGCAGTACTTC
TRBV30	.	TRBD1	TRBJ1-2	CAWSGLRDRVGYGYTF	TGTGCCTGGAGTGGACTCCGGGACAGGGTTGGTTATGGCTACACCTTC
TRBV27	.	.	TRBJ1-2	CASSSNSGYTF	TGTGCCAGCAGTTCTAACAGCGGCTACACCTTC
TRBV6-6	.	.	TRBJ1-2	CASSYSRQVNYGYTF	TGTGCCAGCAGTTACTCGAGGCAGGTGAACTATGGCTACACCTTC
TRBV5-1	.	.	TRBJ1-1	CASSSSYDTEAFF	TGCGCCAGCAGCTCTTCGTATGACACTGAAGCTTTCTTT
TRBV7-9	.	.	TRBJ2-7	CASSLSATSAYEQYF	TGTGCCAGCAGCTTAAGTGCGACTAGTGCCTACGAGCAGTACTTC
TRBV6-6	.	TRBD2	TRBJ2-2	CAGGTTVPGELFF	TGTGCCGGCGGGACTACTGTTCCCGGGGAGCTGTTTTTT
TRBV6-1	.	TRBD1	TRBJ2-2	CASSEYRGSRAGELFF	TGTGCCAGCAGTGAATACAGGGGATCGAGGGCCGGGGAGCTGTTTTTT
TRBV28	.	.	TRBJ2-7	CASSFPNTASEQYF	TGTGCCAGCAGTTTCCCGAACACAGCGTCCGAGCAGTACTTC
TRBV7-6	few	.	TRBJ1-4	CASSQPDEKLFF	TGTGCCAGCAGCCAACCGGACGAAAAACTGTTTTTT
TRBV29-1	.	TRBD1	TRBJ1-2	CSVRDSEFGYTF	TGCAGCGTTCGGGACAGCGAGTTTGGCTACACCTTC
TRBV7-8	.	.	TRBJ1-4	CASSPQTEKLFF	TGTGCCAGCAGCCCGCAGACCGAAAAACTGTTTTTT
TRBV18	.	.	TRBJ1-1	CASSPRTANTEAFF	TGTGCCAGCTCACCACGGACAGCCAACACTGAAGCTTTCTTT
TRBV28	.	.	TRBJ1-1	CASSLRGRMNTEAFF	TGTGCCAGCAGTTTAAGGGGACGGATGAACACTGAAGCTTTCTTT
TRBV2	.	.	TRBJ2-7	CASSYRVGDPYEQYF	TGTGCCAGCAGTTACAGGGTAGGGGACCCCTACGAGCAGTACTTC
TRBV5-1	.	TRBD2	TRBJ2-5	CASSLVLAGEETQYF	TGCGCCAGCAGCTTGGTGCTAGCGGGAGAAGAGACCCAGTACTTC
TRBV10-3	.	TRBD1	TRBJ1-1	CAISDPTGVKRDTEAFF	TGTGCCATCAGTGACCCGACAGGGGTTAAACGGGACACTGAAGCTTTCTTT
TRBV19	.	.	TRBJ1-3	CASSILWTSNAPGNTIYF	TGTGCCAGTAGTATATTATGGACATCTAACGCGCCTGGAAACACCATATATTTT
TRBV14	.	.	TRBJ2-1	CASSQARQDPYNEQFF	TGTGCCAGCAGCCAAGCCCGACAGGACCCCTACAATGAGCAGTTCTTC
TRBV4-2	.	.	TRBJ1-2	CASNQDVTGSKYTF	TGTGCCAGCAACCAAGATGTGACGGGTTCCAAGTACACCTTC
TRBV19	.	.	TRBJ2-7	CATRDPHEQYF	TGTGCCACCCGGGACCCCCACGAGCAGTACTTC
TRBV6-6	once	.	TRBJ1-1	CASSSWLNTEAFF	TGTGCCAGCAGCTCCTGGTTGAACACTGAAGCTTTCTTT
TRBV11-2	.	.	TRBJ1-1	CASSEQGLEAFF	TGTGCCAGCAGCGAACAGGGTCTTGAAGCTTTCTTT
TRBV29-1	once	TRBD2	TRBJ2-3	CSGILAHSTDTQYF	TGCAGCGGAATACTAGCGCACAGCACAGATACGCAGTATTTT
TRBV10-3	.	TRBD2	TRBJ2-3	CAIRVVAGLTDTQYF	TGTGCCATCAGGGTTGTAGCGGGACTCACAGATACGCAGTATTTT
TRBV6-5	.	.	TRBJ2-7	CASSPAGAAYGEQYF	TGTGCCAGCAGTCCCGCCGGGGCCGCGTATGGGGAACAGTACTTC
TRBV9	.	.	TRBJ2-3	CASSEGGDTQYF	TGTGCCAGCAGCGAGGGCGGGGATACGCAGTATTTT
TRBV15	.	TRBD1	TRBJ2-7	CATSRDRGLGEQYF	TGTGCCACCAGCAGGGACAGGGGGCTTGGCGAGCAGTACTTC
TRBV11-2	.	TRBD2	TRBJ2-7	CASSPPRLAGWSYEQYF	TGTGCCAGCAGCCCCCCGCGGCTAGCGGGATGGTCCTACGAGCAGTACTTC
TRBV2	.	TRBD2	TRBJ2-1	CARVPGLAEISADEQFF	TGTGCCAGGGTACCGGGACTAGCGGAAATCTCAGCAGATGAGCAGTTCTTC
TRBV18	.	TRBD2	TRBJ2-7	CASSPLLAGGPSSYEQYF	TGTGCCAGCTCACCCCTGCTAGCGGGAGGGCCTAGTTCCTACGAGCAGTACTTC
TRBV27	once	TRBD1	TRBJ1-1	CASSLSDRGSTEAFF	TGTGCCAGCAGTTTATCGGACAGGGGGAGCACTGAAGCTTTCTTT
TRBV2	.	TRBD1	TRBJ1-2	CASTGGGQGTRGYTF	TGTGCCAGCACTGGAGGGGGACAGGGGACGCGAGGCTACACCTTC
TRBV9	.	.	TRBJ2-6	CASSVDLSGFSGANVLTF	TGTGCCAGCAGCGTAGATCTCTCAGGTTTCTCTGGGGCCAACGTCCTGACTTTC
TRBV27	.	.	TRBJ2-3	CASSPTVGFITDTQYF	TGTGCCAGCAGTCCGACGGTGGGTTTTATTACAGATACGCAGTATTTT
TRBV6-1	.	TRBD1	TRBJ1-2	CASSDATGLNYGYTF	TGTGCCAGCAGTGACGCGACAGGGCTTAACTATGGCTACACCTTC
TRBV9	.	TRBD2	TRBJ2-6	CASSVGASGVLGANVLTF	TGTGCCAGCAGCGTAGGAGCTAGCGGGGTCCTCGGGGCCAACGTCCTGACTTTC
TRBV30	.	.	TRBJ2-6	CAWSGGDESAGANVLTF	TGTGCCTGGAGTGGAGGGGACGAATCTGCTGGGGCCAACGTCCTGACTTTC